A single sample is the source of the 18 T cell receptor beta chains below, sequenced in a study of blood T cell repertoires in COVID-19. The method was immunoSEQ multiplex PCR; TCRdb's version includes in-frame clones alone and lacks a portion of them. Among 250,000 or so clones listed, approximately 88% were seen once. Sequencing was done on a sample of PBMCs or T cells enriched from blood (not recorded which). These receptors came from a woman in her 40s who had been exposed to COVID-19.

The chain recombines TRBV18 with TRBJ1-5; D may be TRBD1 (5 bases). Per the germline V gene, CDR1 is KGHSH and CDR2 is LQKENI. Between the trimmed V and J ends, which lost 3 bases and 5 bases, there was a span of 17 bases. This CDR3 region has 16 residues. The CDR3 reads CASSPNRFTGDQPQHF. The CDR3 DNA follows: TGTGCCAGCTCACCTAACAGGTTCACAGGAGATCAGCCCCAGCATTTT.

The V call is TRBV5-1, the J call TRBJ1-6, with TRBD1 identical over 7 bases. This CDR3 comprises 18 residues. V dropped 8 bases and J dropped 0; count of bases not matched to a gene: 14. Germline CDR1 reads SGHRS; CDR2 reads YFSETQ. CDR3 residues: CARETRDRTYSYNSPLHF. DNA of the CDR3: TGCGCCAGGGAAACAAGGGACAGAACCTACTCCTATAATTCACCCCTCCACTTT.

Only one count was recorded for this clone. The V call is TRBV4-2, the J call TRBJ2-2; 8 bases map to TRBD1. Germline V CDR1 and CDR2: LGHNA, YNFKEQ. J was trimmed by 4 bases and V by 1 base; bases with no gene match: 2. The CDR3 is 15 amino acids. The CDR3: CASSQGQGITGELFF. The CDR3, as DNA: TGTGCCAGCAGCCAAGGACAGGGGATCACCGGGGAGCTGTTTTTT.

The chain recombines TRBV4-2 with TRBJ1-1; D perhaps matches TRBD1 (5 bases). This CDR3 contains 16 residues. The ends were cut back, 0 bases at V and 0 bases at J, with 11 bases in the middle. Per germline, CDR1 LGHNA and CDR2 YNFKEQ. The DNA of the CDR3 is TGTGCCAGCAGCCAAGATCCACAGGTCATGAACACTGAAGCTTTCTTT. Amino acid sequence: CASSQDPQVMNTEAFF.

The chain joins TRBV30 to TRBJ1-1, with D perhaps matching TRBD1 (6 bases). CDR3 length equals 15 residues. Trimming cost V 3 bases and J 0 bases, with 14 bases left between them. Germline CDR1 GTSNPN, CDR2 SVGIG (reference sequence). The chain's CDR3 is CAWSAGQRMNTEAFF. CDR3 DNA sequence: TGTGCCTGGAGCGCTGGACAGCGCATGAACACTGAAGCTTTCTTT.

This sequence joins TRBV5-1 and TRBJ2-7; 7 nucleotides line up with TRBD1. This CDR3 has 15 residues. V dropped 3 bases and J dropped 0; count of bases not matched to a gene: 6. Germline CDR1 and CDR2: SGHRS and YFSETQ. The DNA for the CDR3 is TGCGCCAGCAGCTGGGGAACAGGGGCCTCCTACGAGCAGTACTTC. Translating gives CASSWGTGASYEQYF. The full variable domain, with the rest looked up from reference TRBV5-1 and TRBJ2-7, is KAGVTQTPRYLIKTRGQQVTLSCSPISGHRSVSWYQQTPGQGLQFLFEYFSETQRNKGNFPGRFSGRQFSNSRSEMNVSTLELGDSALYLCASSWGTGASYEQYFGPGTRLTVT.

This clone appeared a few times. In DNA form, the CDR3 reads TGTGCCAGCAGCCGGTGGGACAGGGGAGGGTATGGCTACACCTTC. It yields the protein CASSRWDRGGYGYTF. V usage is TRBV7-9 and J usage is TRBJ1-2, with TRBD1 matching 10 bases. CDR1 is SEHNR, CDR2 FQNEAQ, per germline (reference sequence). CDR3 size: 15 residues. Germline trimming cut 5 bases from V and 5 bases from J; bases unmatched to any gene: 8. The full variable domain, rest sourced from reference TRBV7-9 and TRBJ1-2, is DTGVSQNPRHKITKRGQNVTFRCDPISEHNRLYWYRQTLGQGPEFLTYFQNEAQLEKSRLLSDRFSAERPKGSFSTLEIQRTEQGDSAMYLCASSRWDRGGYGYTFGSGTRLTVV.

The V gene is TRBV7-2, the J gene TRBJ1-2; D might be TRBD1 (5 bases). Deletions cut 6 bases from V and 8 bases from J, with 22 bases between. The CDR3 consists of 15 residues. CDR1 is SGHTA and CDR2 is FQGNSA in the germline V gene. CDR3 nucleotides: TGTGCCAGCAGTCATTCAGGGCGCCTCCGTCGGGGCTACACCTTC. It translates to CASSHSGRLRRGYTF.

The rearrangement links TRBV7-2 to TRBJ2-7; 13 bases agree with TRBD2. V shed 4 bases and J 5 bases; nucleotides not matched to a gene: 14. The CDR3 sequence is 18 residues long. CDR1 is SGHTA, CDR2 FQGNSA, per germline. The CDR3: CASSSGLAGVSKDHEQYF. As DNA, the CDR3 is TGTGCCAGCAGCTCCGGACTAGCGGGGGTCTCCAAGGACCACGAGCAGTACTTC.

This clone was counted a few times. The chain employs TRBV7-9 and TRBJ2-7; possible D gene TRBD2, 5 bases. The length of the CDR3 is 15 residues. V was pared by 5 bases and J by 3 bases, with 17 bases between. Germline CDR1 SEHNR, CDR2 FQNEAQ (reference sequence). CDR3 protein: CASSLSGAGSYEQYF. DNA of the CDR3: TGTGCCAGCAGCCTAAGTGGTGCGGGTAGCTACGAGCAGTACTTC.

The chain joins TRBV28 to TRBJ1-5; 7 bases agree with TRBD1. The junction had 14 bases not matched to a gene; V was cut back by 7 bases and J by 5 bases. This CDR3 has 16 residues. The germline CDR1 and CDR2 sequences are MDHEN and SYDVKM. CDR3: CASTKPGGGRDQPQHF. In DNA, the CDR3 is TGTGCCAGCACCAAACCCGGAGGGGGCAGGGATCAGCCCCAGCATTTT.

V gene TRBV29-1 combines with J gene TRBJ2-1; 9 bases are a match to TRBD1. J lost 4 bases, V lost 7 bases, and 8 bases had no gene match. Germline V gives CDR1 SQVTM, CDR2 ANQGSEA. This CDR3 spans 14 amino acids. The CDR3 here is CSGGNRGPYNEQFF. DNA for the CDR3: TGCAGCGGGGGGAACAGGGGGCCTTACAATGAGCAGTTCTTC.

This chain links TRBV27 with TRBJ1-1, with a weak D call TRBD1 (5 bases). Germline CDR1 reads MNHEY; CDR2 reads SMNVEV (reference sequence). V was trimmed by 8 bases and J by 3 bases, leaving 19 bases between them. This CDR3 region has 15 residues. The CDR3: CASRPFGGLDTEAFF. The CDR3 nucleotides are TGTGCCAGCCGCCCTTTCGGGGGACTGGACACTGAAGCTTTCTTT.

The chain combines TRBV7-3 with TRBJ2-2; 7 bases align to TRBD1. V dropped 5 bases and J dropped 10; count of bases not matched to a gene: 16. Germline CDR1 SGHTA, CDR2 FQGTGA. This CDR3 is 16 amino acids long. CDR3: CASSAQRPGQRTELFF. CDR3 DNA sequence: TGTGCCAGCAGCGCTCAAAGACCGGGACAGCGGACGGAGCTGTTTTTT.

The gene calls are TRBV4-3 and TRBJ2-1; 13 nucleotides align to TRBD2. The CDR3 is 17 residues long. Trimming at V came to 4 bases and at J to 7 bases, leaving 10 bases not matched to a gene. Looked up from germline, CDR1 is LGHNA and CDR2 is YSLEER. CDR3 region: CASSLQLAGGPMNEQFF. The CDR3 nucleotides read TGCGCCAGCAGCCTGCAACTAGCGGGAGGGCCAATGAATGAGCAGTTCTTC.

The chain recombines TRBV6-5 with TRBJ1-2; 9 bases match TRBD1. CDR3 size: 14 residues. V shed 6 bases and J 2 bases; nucleotides not matched to a gene: 4. Germline V gene lookup returns CDR1 MNHEY and CDR2 SVGAGI. The CDR3 region has the DNA TGTGCCAGCAGCGGACAGGGGTCGAACTATGGCTACACCTTC. It translates to CASSGQGSNYGYTF.

This chain uses TRBV11-3 with TRBJ2-7; TRBD1 matches 8 bases. The CDR3 runs to 13 residues. The germline V gene has CDR1 SGHNT and CDR2 YENEEA. The V and J ends lost 4 bases and 6 bases, in that order; junction bases with no gene match: 5. CDR3 region: CASSSGQGSEQYF. CDR3 sequence (DNA): TGTGCCAGCAGCTCTGGACAGGGTTCCGAGCAGTACTTC.

The chain links TRBV24-1 to TRBJ2-1; TRBD1 might be the D (5 bases). The V end lost 4 bases, the J end lost 0 bases, and 12 bases lay between the germline ends. This CDR3 has 16 residues. CDR1 KGHDR and CDR2 SFDVKD come from the germline V gene. CDR3 in amino acids: CATSDPRQISYNEQFF. The CDR3 coding sequence is TGTGCCACCAGTGACCCAAGACAGATCTCCTACAATGAGCAGTTCTTC.